This entry lists 7 T cell receptor beta chains sequenced from one sample in a study of shared clonotypes between healthy human individuals. Assay: immunoSEQ multiplex PCR; the TCRdb copy retains only in-frame clones and omits some. Found here are about 1.5 million clones, 95% to 99% of them singletons; the top ten hold approximately 0.44%. Sequenced: naive CD4+ T cells sorted from blood. Described subset: CD45RA+ positively selected. These receptors were taken from a man aged 25-40 years in good health.

The chain has TRBV11-2 and TRBJ2-1; D not certain. With 4 bases removed from V and 3 bases from J, the gap between germline ends came to 13 bases. This CDR3 has 15 residues. Germline assignment: CDR1 SGHAT and CDR2 FQNNGV. CDR3 in DNA: TGTGCCAGCAGCTCCCACGACAAGAACTACAATGAGCAGTTCTTC. Its protein product is CASSSHDKNYNEQFF.

V usage is TRBV28 and J usage is TRBJ1-5; D call uncertain. This CDR3 has 12 residues. CDR1 and CDR2 (germline): MDHEN, SYDVKM. Between the trimmed V and J ends, which lost 2 bases and 7 bases, there was a span of 6 bases. Here the CDR3 reads CASSLNSQPQHF. In nucleotides, the CDR3 is TGTGCCAGCAGTTTAAATAGCCAGCCCCAGCATTTT.

The rearrangement uses TRBV5-5 and TRBJ2-1, with D possibly being TRBD1 (6 bases). The germline gives CDR1 SGHKS, CDR2 YYEKEE (reference sequence). The CDR3 is 12 amino acids. V lost 9 bases, J lost 5 bases, and 12 bases lay in between. The CDR3 loop is CATGHLNNEQFF. CDR3 in DNA: TGTGCCACGGGACACCTTAACAATGAGCAGTTCTTC.

This clone appeared a single time. This chain links TRBV5-4 with TRBJ2-7; possible D gene TRBD1, 5 bases. The germline V and J ends were trimmed by 4 bases and 3 bases, with 8 bases remaining between them. The length of the CDR3 is 12 residues. CDR1 is SGHNT and CDR2 is YYREEE in the germline V gene (reference sequence). CDR3 bases: TGTGCCAGCAGCCGACAGAGCTACGAGCAGTACTTC. Encoded protein: CASSRQSYEQYF.

This chain links TRBV11-2 with TRBJ2-7; D remains unclear. V was shortened by 1 base and J by 5 bases, with 6 bases between the two germline ends. The V gene's germline CDR1 is SGHAT and CDR2 FQNNGV. The CDR3 consists of 12 residues. The CDR3 nucleotides read TGTGCCAGCAGCTTAGTGGCAAACGAGCAGTACTTC. Its protein is CASSLVANEQYF.

This chain links TRBV5-1 with TRBJ2-5; TRBD2 matches at 12 bases. The trim removed 4 bases at V and 2 bases at J, leaving 6 bases unmatched. Per germline, CDR1 SGHRS and CDR2 YFSETQ. The CDR3 extends over 16 amino acids. The CDR3, as DNA: TGCGCCAGCAGCCTAGGGACTAGCGGGCAACAAGAGACCCAGTACTTC. This encodes CASSLGTSGQQETQYF.

The chain has TRBV27 and TRBJ1-5; TRBD1 matches 10 bases. Germline V gives CDR1 MNHEY, CDR2 SMNVEV (reference sequence). The CDR3 runs to 15 residues. V lost 4 bases, J lost 2 bases, and 2 bases stayed unmatched. The CDR3 region is CASSWGQGRNQPQHF. CDR3 sequence (DNA): TGTGCCAGCAGTTGGGGACAGGGGCGCAATCAGCCCCAGCATTTT.